There are a few counts of the clone carrying this T cell receptor beta chain. Antigen: not known. The source of the sample is a study of beta chain features in type 1 diabetes. Overall study: In age, gender and cell yields, patients were similar to healthy donors.

Only one heparinised blood draw was taken per donor, and its volume averaged approximately 0.11 L. Germline V gene data show CDR1 as MDHEN and CDR2 as SYDVKM. The CDR3 covers 16 residues. After removal of 3 bases from V and 7 bases from J, the junction contained 11 bases not matched to a gene. General study points: A potential PCR bias toward shorter templates would be equal in patient and control samples.

The investigators reverse transcribed all of the isolated RNA, so they sequenced expressed TCRB transcripts. Only in-frame clones appear in the TCRdb table, and some are missing; sequencing was by immunoSEQ multiplex PCR. Of hundreds of thousands of clones in the sample, 10% to 15% were seen once. The sequence came from a man between 18 and 35 years old in good health. J is TRBJ2-1 and V is TRBV28; TRBD2 agrees at 8 bases. The sample consisted of naive CD4+ T cells from blood. This CDR3 is CASSLAGGARSNEQFF. For the CDR3, the DNA is TGTGCCAGCAGTTTGGCGGGAGGCGCCCGATCGAATGAGCAGTTCTTC.